The rows below give T cell receptor beta chains drawn from one sample of a study of T-cell reconstitution after alpha-beta-depleted transplantation in children. TCRdb re-analysed the PCR reads in MiXCR, keeping a single row per CDR3 protein. This sample yields about 460,000 distinct CDR3 sequences, of which around 12% are seen a single time; around 6% belongs to the top ten. The sequenced sample was PBMCs from the stem cell graft donor, obtained from the stem cell graft. The source is a human donor who donated a stem cell graft to a child with combined immunodeficiency. Both conserved end residues are part of each CDR3. Each record gives: V gene, D gene, J gene, clone size, CDR3 protein. The D gene is left open where the match is weak. Size values are once, few and many counts, or a class for expanded clones, and some rows have none.

V: TRBV30
D: .
J: TRBJ2-7
size: .
CDR3: CAWRFPGALGEQYF

V: TRBV12-3/TRBV12-4
D: TRBD2
J: TRBJ2-1
size: few
CDR3: CASQRGSSYNEQFF

V: TRBV7-2
D: .
J: TRBJ2-7
size: many
CDR3: CASSSRTGLYEQYF

V: TRBV6-2/TRBV6-3
D: .
J: TRBJ2-1
size: many
CDR3: CASSYSTGSNEQFF

V: TRBV20-1
D: .
J: TRBJ2-5
size: few
CDR3: CSAGAGWRQETQYF

V: TRBV5-5
D: .
J: TRBJ2-5
size: few
CDR3: CASSLVQGKETQYF

V: TRBV7-3
D: .
J: TRBJ2-1
size: many
CDR3: CASSLGPSFNEQFF

V: TRBV11-1
D: .
J: TRBJ2-2
size: .
CDR3: CASSQYTLRAGELFF

V: TRBV7-9
D: TRBD2
J: TRBJ2-7
size: .
CDR3: CASSGTSGLLRDEQYF

V: TRBV12-3/TRBV12-4
D: TRBD1
J: TRBJ2-5
size: many
CDR3: CASSFTGGRGETQYF

V: TRBV29-1
D: .
J: TRBJ1-2
size: many
CDR3: CSVMTQQLLPYGYTF

V: TRBV9
D: .
J: TRBJ2-1
size: few
CDR3: CASTKQPTSYNEQFF

V: TRBV28
D: .
J: TRBJ2-7
size: many
CDR3: CASSSPGTKSSYEQYF

V: TRBV12-3/TRBV12-4
D: TRBD2
J: TRBJ2-2
size: many
CDR3: CASRVPLAGGLNTGELFF

V: TRBV7-2
D: .
J: TRBJ1-1
size: many
CDR3: CASSLGPRGEGGFF

V: TRBV2
D: .
J: TRBJ1-1
size: few
CDR3: CASSEIGLQGTEAFF

V: TRBV29-1
D: TRBD1
J: TRBJ2-1
size: .
CDR3: CSHSGGIYNEQFF

V: TRBV2
D: .
J: TRBJ1-2
size: .
CDR3: CASSDREDYGYTF

V: TRBV6-5
D: TRBD2
J: TRBJ2-1
size: many
CDR3: CASRTSGSYNEQFF

V: TRBV20-1
D: .
J: TRBJ2-3
size: .
CDR3: CSARGGGDTQYF

V: TRBV11-3
D: .
J: TRBJ2-1
size: many
CDR3: CASSLVPGLAIIEQFF

V: TRBV29-1
D: TRBD1
J: TRBJ1-1
size: few
CDR3: CSVSRGGSTEAFF

V: TRBV20-1
D: .
J: TRBJ2-5
size: .
CDR3: CSARATGRRETQYF

V: TRBV12-3/TRBV12-4
D: TRBD1
J: TRBJ1-1
size: many
CDR3: CASSWGQYQNTEAFF

V: TRBV5-1
D: .
J: TRBJ2-1
size: .
CDR3: CASSPRLDYNEQFF

V: TRBV12-3/TRBV12-4
D: TRBD2
J: TRBJ2-7
size: many
CDR3: CASSLLAGASYEQYF

V: TRBV4-3
D: TRBD1
J: TRBJ1-6
size: few
CDR3: CASSHRDRDSPLHF

V: TRBV2
D: TRBD1
J: TRBJ2-1
size: .
CDR3: CGSRDSLYNEQFF

V: TRBV12-3/TRBV12-4
D: TRBD2
J: TRBJ2-1
size: .
CDR3: CASSPRLAGGNNEQFF

V: TRBV20-1
D: TRBD1
J: TRBJ1-1
size: few
CDR3: CSARPTGANTEAFF

V: TRBV11-2
D: .
J: TRBJ1-3
size: few
CDR3: CASSLESGRPSGNTIYF

V: TRBV12-3/TRBV12-4
D: .
J: TRBJ1-2
size: many
CDR3: CASGPTENGYTF

V: TRBV12-3/TRBV12-4
D: .
J: TRBJ2-7
size: .
CDR3: CASSSNTEQPYEQYF

V: TRBV12-3/TRBV12-4
D: .
J: TRBJ1-1
size: many
CDR3: CASSQTGNTEAFF

V: TRBV29-1
D: TRBD1
J: TRBJ1-3
size: .
CDR3: CSVWDRLSGNTIYF

V: TRBV5-1
D: .
J: TRBJ2-3
size: many
CDR3: CASSFSSLTDTQYF

V: TRBV6-1
D: TRBD1
J: TRBJ2-3
size: many
CDR3: CASRPGTGFTDTQYF

V: TRBV19
D: .
J: TRBJ1-2
size: few
CDR3: CASSPHPQSINYGYTF

V: TRBV30
D: .
J: TRBJ2-5
size: .
CDR3: CAWNRPRGKETQYF

V: TRBV12-3/TRBV12-4
D: .
J: TRBJ2-2
size: .
CDR3: CASTLGGELFF

V: TRBV6-1
D: .
J: TRBJ1-1
size: many
CDR3: CASSEYRVGTEAFF

V: TRBV6-5
D: TRBD2
J: TRBJ2-1
size: .
CDR3: CASSYWASGRELSYNEQFF

V: TRBV10-3
D: .
J: TRBJ1-2
size: .
CDR3: CAISESLQDYGYTF

V: TRBV7-2
D: .
J: TRBJ2-2
size: few
CDR3: CASSLASTSNTGELFF

V: TRBV7-9
D: .
J: TRBJ2-7
size: .
CDR3: CASSLNGNGEGDNYF

V: TRBV5-1
D: .
J: TRBJ1-2
size: .
CDR3: CASSLAEGGGGGYTF